This T cell receptor (beta chain) was documented in a study of tissue T cells after allogeneic stem cell transplantation. Whole-study context: Marrow was aspirated from iliac crest or spine when possible, post-mortem.

General study findings and limits: Blood and spleen captured only part of the tissue TCR repertoire.

TCRdb's copy holds only in-frame clones and misses some; the assay was immunoSEQ multiplex PCR. The repertoire holds about 690 clones, with around half as singletons. Trimming removed 5 bases at V and 7 bases at J, with 11 bases between. The CDR3 has 12 residues. On this clone itself: Its antigen is as yet unknown.

The TCR sequence derives from an older male patient with steroid-refractory graft-versus-host disease after an allogeneic stem cell transplant. Some T cells may be transferred from the graft donor. The input for sequencing was blood, taken at autopsy. The chain is built from TRBV12-3 or TRBV12-4 and TRBJ1-1; no firm D call. CDR3 coding DNA: TGTGCCAGCAGTCCCCGTCGTGGTGAAGCTTTCTTT. Translating gives CASSPRRGEAFF.